The 8 T cell receptor beta chains reported below all come from one sample, sequenced in a study of neoadjuvant anti-PD-1 for oral cavity cancer (dated by TCRdb to the early 2020s). Receptors were amplified or captured by the immunoSEQ multiplex PCR assay. Held by TCRdb, this immuneACCESS table contains in-frame sequences only and omits some clones. Under half of the omission traces to an unresolved V gene where checked; the cause of the rest is unknown. The sample records 15,000 to 20,000 clones, 55% to 65% of which are singletons. The ten top clones hold approximately 2.4% of the sample. The sample's time point label, decoded: before neoadjuvant nivolumab. The specimen comprised PBMCs, sampled before nivolumab (anti-PD-1) treatment. The receptors originated from a person aged 40-85 years with oral cavity squamous cell carcinoma.

This rearrangement joins TRBV19 to TRBJ2-2; 14 nucleotides agree with TRBD2. The CDR3 is made up of 17 amino acids. V lost 7 bases, J lost 7 bases, and 11 bases stayed unmatched. CDR1 is LNHDA, CDR2 SQIVND, per germline (reference sequence). CDR3 loop: CASIAGRLAGGFGELFF. The DNA for the CDR3 is TGTGCCAGTATTGCTGGAAGACTAGCGGGAGGGTTCGGGGAGCTGTTTTTT. Based on the CDR3 plus reference TRBV19 and TRBJ2-2, the full variable domain is DGGITQSPKYLFRKEGQNVTLSCEQNLNHDAMYWYRQDPGQGLRLIYYSQIVNDFQKGDIAEGYSVSREKKESFPLTVTSAQKNPTAFYLCASIAGRLAGGFGELFFGEGSRLTVL.

The chain links TRBV27 to TRBJ2-7; D perhaps matches TRBD2 (5 bases). The CDR3 is made up of 13 amino acids. CDR1 and CDR2 from the germline V gene are MNHEY and SMNVEV (reference sequence). V dropped 5 bases and J dropped 2 bases, with 10 bases sitting between them. The CDR3 nucleotides read TGTGCCAGCAGTCTGGGAGTTCCCTACGAGCAGTACTTC. Translated, it gives CASSLGVPYEQYF.

The CDR3 protein is CASRDPGGVAYEQYF. Written as DNA, the CDR3 is TGTGCCAGCAGGGACCCAGGCGGGGTTGCCTACGAGCAGTACTTC. The chain couples TRBV2 to TRBJ2-7; D may be TRBD2 (6 bases). V lost 6 bases, J lost 2 bases, and 17 bases lay in between. The CDR3 spans 15 residues. Germline V lookup: CDR1 SNHLY, CDR2 FYNNEI.

V gene TRBV29-1 combines with J gene TRBJ2-5; D may be TRBD2 (5 bases). The germline gives CDR1 SQVTM, CDR2 ANQGSEA. Trimming shortened V by 5 bases and J by 5 bases, and 15 bases separated the two germline ends. The CDR3 totals 13 residues. The DNA of the CDR3 is TGCAGCGTTCAGGACTCCCGATGGGAGACCCAGTACTTC. As protein: CSVQDSRWETQYF. Full variable domain (remainder filled in from reference TRBV29-1 and TRBJ2-5): SAVISQKPSRDICQRGTSLTIQCQVDSQVTMMFWYRQQPGQSLTLIATANQGSEATYESGFVIDKFPISRPNLTFSTLTVSNMSPEDSSIYLCSVQDSRWETQYFGPGTRLLVL.

V is TRBV9 and J is TRBJ1-1, with TRBD1 identical over 8 bases. This CDR3 has 14 amino acids. The germline CDR1 and CDR2 sequences are SGDLS and YYNGEE. The J segment lost 5 bases and the V segment lost 3 bases, leaving 6 bases of the junction unmatched. The CDR3: CASSAQGARTEAFF. CDR3 in DNA: TGTGCCAGCAGCGCCCAGGGGGCGAGAACTGAAGCTTTCTTT.

There are a few counts of this clone. V gene TRBV29-1 combines with J gene TRBJ1-2; 8 bases match TRBD1. The CDR3 covers 13 residues. The V segment lost 2 bases and the J segment 5 bases; nucleotides outside the gene matches: 4. Germline V gene sequence: CDR1 SQVTM, CDR2 ANQGSEA. The CDR3: CSVETTGAYGYTF. CDR3 coding DNA: TGCAGCGTTGAAACGACAGGGGCTTATGGCTACACCTTC.

This clone was observed a few times. The V gene is TRBV9, the J gene TRBJ2-1, with D uncertain. CDR3 length equals 15 residues. V was cut by 2 bases and J by 3 bases, with 12 bases left in between. Germline V CDR1 and CDR2: SGDLS, YYNGEE. The CDR3 protein is CASSVDAGLYNEQFF. CDR3 nucleotides: TGTGCCAGCAGCGTCGACGCCGGCCTCTACAATGAGCAGTTCTTC.

This clone has a handful of counts. V and J are TRBV10-3 and TRBJ2-7, with D perhaps being TRBD1 or TRBD2 (5 bases each). CDR1 and CDR2 (germline): ENHRY, SYGVKD. Trimming left V 10 bases short and J 6 bases short, with 25 bases between. The length of the CDR3 is 15 residues. The CDR3 region has the DNA TGTGCCACTGGGACCTCAGTGGTACAGTCTAGCGAGCAGTACTTC. This encodes CATGTSVVQSSEQYF.